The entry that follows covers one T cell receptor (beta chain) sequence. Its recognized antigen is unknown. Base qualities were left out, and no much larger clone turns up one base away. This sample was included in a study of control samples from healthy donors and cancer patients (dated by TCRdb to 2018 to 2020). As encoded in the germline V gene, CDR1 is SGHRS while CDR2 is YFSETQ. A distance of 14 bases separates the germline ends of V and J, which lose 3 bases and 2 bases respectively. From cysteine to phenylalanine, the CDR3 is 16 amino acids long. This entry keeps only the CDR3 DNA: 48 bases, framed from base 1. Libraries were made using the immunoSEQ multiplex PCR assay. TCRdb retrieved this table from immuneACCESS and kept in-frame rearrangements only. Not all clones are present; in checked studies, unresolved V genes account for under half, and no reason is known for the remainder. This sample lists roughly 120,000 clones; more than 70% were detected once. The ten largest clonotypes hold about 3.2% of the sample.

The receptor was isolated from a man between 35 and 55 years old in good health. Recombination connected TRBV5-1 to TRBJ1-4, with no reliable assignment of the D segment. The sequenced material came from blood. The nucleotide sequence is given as TGCGCCAGCAGCTCTACTTGGGGAGCGACTAATGAAAAACTGTTTTTT. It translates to CASSSTWGATNEKLFF.